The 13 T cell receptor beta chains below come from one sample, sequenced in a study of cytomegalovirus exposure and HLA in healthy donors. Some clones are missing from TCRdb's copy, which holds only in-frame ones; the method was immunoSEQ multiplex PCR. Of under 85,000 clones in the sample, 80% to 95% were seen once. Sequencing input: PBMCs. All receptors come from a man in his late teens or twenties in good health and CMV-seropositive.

The CDR3 DNA follows: TGCGCCAGCAGCCAGGTGGGAGGAACGTCGCATGAGCAGTTCTTC. Translated, it gives CASSQVGGTSHEQFF. The V and J genes are TRBV4-1 and TRBJ2-1; D might be TRBD2 (6 bases). The germline CDR1 and CDR2 sequences are MGHRA and YSYEKL. The CDR3 has 15 residues. Trimming cost V 3 bases and J 8 bases, with 17 bases left between them.

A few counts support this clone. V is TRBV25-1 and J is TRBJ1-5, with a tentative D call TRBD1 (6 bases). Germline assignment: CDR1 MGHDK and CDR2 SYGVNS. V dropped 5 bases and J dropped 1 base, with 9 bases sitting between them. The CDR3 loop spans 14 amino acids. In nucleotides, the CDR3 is TGTGCCAGCAGTACTACAGGGAGCAATCAGCCCCAGCATTTT. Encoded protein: CASSTTGSNQPQHF.

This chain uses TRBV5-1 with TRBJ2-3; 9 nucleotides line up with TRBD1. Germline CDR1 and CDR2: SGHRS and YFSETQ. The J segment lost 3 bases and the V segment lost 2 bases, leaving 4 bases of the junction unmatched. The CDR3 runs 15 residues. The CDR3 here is CASSLKGTGTDTQYF. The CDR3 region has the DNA TGCGCCAGCAGCTTAAAAGGGACAGGGACAGATACGCAGTATTTT.

This chain's CDR3 is CASSQEVDRGGDEQYF. The CDR3 bases are TGTGCCAGCAGCCAAGAGGTGGACAGGGGAGGTGACGAGCAGTACTTC. The V gene is TRBV4-2, the J gene TRBJ2-7; TRBD1 agrees at 9 bases. The junction had 8 bases not matched to a gene; V was cut back by 0 bases and J by 5 bases. Germline CDR1 is LGHNA and CDR2 is YNFKEQ. The CDR3 is 16 amino acids.

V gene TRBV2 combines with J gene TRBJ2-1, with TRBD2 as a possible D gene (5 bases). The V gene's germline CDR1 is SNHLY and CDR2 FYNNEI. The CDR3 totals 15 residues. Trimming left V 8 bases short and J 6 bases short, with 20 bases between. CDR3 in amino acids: CASLERAYSLNEQFF. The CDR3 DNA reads TGTGCCAGCCTCGAGAGGGCCTACTCCCTCAATGAGCAGTTCTTC.

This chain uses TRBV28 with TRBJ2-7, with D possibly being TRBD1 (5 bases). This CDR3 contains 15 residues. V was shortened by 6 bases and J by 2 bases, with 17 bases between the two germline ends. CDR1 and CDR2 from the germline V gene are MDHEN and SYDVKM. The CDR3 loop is CASRTQGILAYEQYF. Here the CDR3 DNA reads TGTGCCAGCAGGACCCAGGGTATTCTCGCCTACGAGCAGTACTTC. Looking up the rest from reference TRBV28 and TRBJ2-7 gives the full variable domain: DVKVTQSSRYLVKRTGEKVFLECVQDMDHENMFWYRQDPGLGLRLIYFSYDVKMKEKGDIPEGYSVSREKKERFSLILESASTNQTSMYLCASRTQGILAYEQYFGPGTRLTVT.

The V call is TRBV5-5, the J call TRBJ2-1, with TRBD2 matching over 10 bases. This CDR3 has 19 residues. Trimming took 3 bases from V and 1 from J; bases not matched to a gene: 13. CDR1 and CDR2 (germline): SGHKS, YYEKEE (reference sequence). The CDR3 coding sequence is TGTGCCAGCAGCTCCCTCCGGACTAGCGGCCAGACGTCCTACAATGAGCAGTTCTTC. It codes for CASSSLRTSGQTSYNEQFF.

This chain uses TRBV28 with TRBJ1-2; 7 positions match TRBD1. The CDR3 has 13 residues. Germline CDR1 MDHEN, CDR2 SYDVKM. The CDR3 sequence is CTTGSLRHYGYTF. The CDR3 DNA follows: TGTACGACAGGGTCGCTACGACACTATGGCTACACCTTC.

CDR3 amino acids: CASSNTGGAFF. The CDR3 DNA is TGTGCCAGCAGTAACACGGGGGGAGCTTTCTTT. The V call is TRBV6-1, the J call TRBJ1-1, with D perhaps TRBD1 (5 bases). The V gene lost 5 bases and the J gene lost 10 bases, with 11 bases spanning the gap. The germline V gene encodes CDR1 MNHNS and CDR2 SASEGT. The CDR3 consists of 11 residues.

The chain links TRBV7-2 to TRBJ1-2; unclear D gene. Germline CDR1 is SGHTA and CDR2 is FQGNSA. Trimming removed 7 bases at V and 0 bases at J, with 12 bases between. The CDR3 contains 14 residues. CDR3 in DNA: TGTGCCAGCACCCGCGGGATCTCTAACTATGGCTACACCTTC. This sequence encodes CASTRGISNYGYTF.

For the CDR3, the DNA is TGTGCCAGCAGTGCGACAGGGGTAGCCTATGGCTACACCTTC. It specifies CASSATGVAYGYTF. The gene calls are TRBV25-1 and TRBJ1-2; 8 bases are a match to TRBD1. The germline V gene encodes CDR1 MGHDK and CDR2 SYGVNS. This CDR3 comprises 14 residues. Trimming removed 4 bases from V and 4 bases from J; junction bases left unmatched: 5.

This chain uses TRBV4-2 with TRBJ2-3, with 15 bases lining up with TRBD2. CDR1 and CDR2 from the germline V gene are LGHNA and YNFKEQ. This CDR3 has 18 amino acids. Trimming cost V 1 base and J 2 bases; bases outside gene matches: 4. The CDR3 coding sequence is TGTGCCAGCAGCCAAGTGGGACTAGCGGGAGGTATCACAGATACGCAGTATTTT. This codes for CASSQVGLAGGITDTQYF.

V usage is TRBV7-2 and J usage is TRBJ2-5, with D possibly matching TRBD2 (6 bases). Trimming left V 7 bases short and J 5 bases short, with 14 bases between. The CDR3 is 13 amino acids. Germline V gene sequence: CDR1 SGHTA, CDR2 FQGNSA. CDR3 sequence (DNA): TGTGCCAGCACCCGGCGCGGGGTTGAGACCCAGTACTTC. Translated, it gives CASTRRGVETQYF.